Below, one TCR beta chain is given with its context. Antigen specificity is unknown. The germline CDR1 and CDR2 sequences are ENHRY and SYGVKD. The CDR3 runs to 13 residues. The entry originates in a study of T cells expressing NK-cell markers. Study outcomes and limitations: Dominant NKG2C+ clonotype frequencies of roughly 1.0-7.5% of CD8+ T cells were measured in several donors. HCMV specificity of the expanded NKG2C+ T cell clones stayed unclear.

From its re-call of the 5' RACE reads, TCRdb lists each CDR3 protein once, without DNA. This table holds some 390,000 distinct CDR3 sequences. This sequence was found in a woman between 45 and 65 years old in good health. The V gene is TRBV10-3, the J gene TRBJ1-4. The material sequenced was blood T cells: a sorted CD56 or NKG2C T cell subset, CD4+ or CD8+ T cells, or bulk PBMC T cells (not recorded which). This CDR3 reads CATTIATNEKLFF.